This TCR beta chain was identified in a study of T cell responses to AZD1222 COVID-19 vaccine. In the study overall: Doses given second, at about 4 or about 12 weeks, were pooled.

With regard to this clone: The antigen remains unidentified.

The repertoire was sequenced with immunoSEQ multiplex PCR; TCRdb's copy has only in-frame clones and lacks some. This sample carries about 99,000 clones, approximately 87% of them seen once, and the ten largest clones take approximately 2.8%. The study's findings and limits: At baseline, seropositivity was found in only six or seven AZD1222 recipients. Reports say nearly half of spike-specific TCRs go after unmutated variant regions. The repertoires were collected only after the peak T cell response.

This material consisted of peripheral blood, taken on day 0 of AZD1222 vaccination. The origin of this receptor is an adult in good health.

Here the CDR3 DNA reads TGCGCCAGCAGCACAACCGGGACGGGCATCGCAGAAGCTTTCTTT. It translates to CASSTTGTGIAEAFF. This rearrangement joins TRBV5-1 to TRBJ1-1, with a possible D match to TRBD1 (5 bases). The CDR3 covers 15 residues. The V end was cut by 4 bases, the J end by 8 bases, with 21 bases between. Germline loops: CDR1 SGHRS, CDR2 YFSETQ.